This TCR beta chain was sequenced for a study of PD-L1 blockade in urothelial cancer. Turning to the study itself: Intravenous atezolizumab, 1,200 mg every 3 weeks, was begun by patients around 2014. Study outcomes and limitations: For durable-benefit patients, tumor-associated blood clones expanded more at 3 weeks.

The time point here: pretreatment peripheral blood. In the case of this clone: Its specificity is not known.

Templates that were synthetic TCR analogs were spiked into each PCR. Sequenced by immunoSEQ multiplex PCR; TCRdb stores in-frame clones only, minus some. The table lists about 86,000 clones, approximately 81% of them singletons. Germline assignment: CDR1 LGHNA and CDR2 YNFKEQ. The CDR3 is 15 residues long. V was clipped by 4 bases and J by 0 bases, with 10 bases between them. This clonotype was obtained from a man in his fifties or sixties with urothelial cancer. This rearrangement joins TRBV4-2 to TRBJ2-1; D is unclear. Sample: PBMCs, taken around atezolizumab (anti-PD-L1) treatment. This CDR3 is CASSPYESSYNEQFF. Written as DNA, the CDR3 is TGTGCCAGCAGCCCCTATGAAAGCTCCTACAATGAGCAGTTCTTC.